This T cell receptor (beta chain) was found in a study of early T cells in non-severe SARS-CoV-2 infection (dated by TCRdb to the early 2020s). In terms of the full investigation: TCR sequencing used bulk RNA from unsorted whole blood, so alpha and beta chains could not be paired.

On the study overall, not on this receptor specifically: VDJdb matching was skewed toward anti-spike CD8 responses and likely underestimated virus-specific expansions by missing private and CD4 specificities.

For CDR1 and CDR2, the germline V gene lists SGHAT and FQNNGV. Trimming accounts for 6 bases at V and 3 bases at J, while the number of junction bases matched to no gene is 5. Measured from the cysteine to the phenylalanine, the CDR3 is 15 residues long. Kept here is only the CDR3 DNA, which spans 45 bases and is read in frame from base 1. This clonotype was counted ten times or more. It has no known antigen specificity. Qualities for individual bases were not recorded, and no much larger clone is one base off. The library was obtained by 5' RACE. Instrument used: NextSeq 500. To correct for sequencing error and PCR bias, the TCR library protocol tagged individual cDNA molecules with unique molecular identifiers. TCR alpha and beta chains were both sequenced, and the abundances of alpha and beta sequences in each sample were closely correlated with each other. Concerning the study's data processing: Decombinator V4 was used to annotate TCR sequences for V gene, J gene and CDR3. Expanded TCRs were defined as changing significantly between any two time points under a Poisson model with p below 0.0001. TCR abundances were normalised to the total number of TCRs sequenced per sample and expressed as counts per million. MAIT TCRs were defined by TRAV1-2 paired with TRAJ12, TRAJ20 or TRAJ33, and iNKT TCRs by TRAV10 paired with TRAJ18. VDJdb, accessed 1 November 2021, was searched for CMV, EBV and SARS-CoV-2 annotated TCRs, with TCRs annotated for multiple antigens excluded. TCRdb reran the public reads through fastp at Q25 and MiXCR, keeping productive beta chains. Every CDR3 protein is listed once, alongside the most common genes and DNA of its rows. Clone size and V and J calls follow TCRdb, not the original study. The sample data list under 60,000 distinct CDR3 sequences, and 8.5% to 10% of these were observed just once. The ten largest clones take up under 4.5% of the sample.

This was a case-control study nested in a cohort of healthcare workers in London, UK, who had nasopharyngeal swab PCR tests and blood samples taken every week. Between 23 and 31 March 2020, the week of the UK lockdown, healthcare workers were enrolled and then followed up weekly for as long as 16 weeks. This receptor was obtained from an adult who was a healthcare worker with PCR-confirmed SARS-CoV-2 infection or an uninfected control (not recorded which). The chain couples TRBV11-2 to TRBJ2-1; 10 nucleotides in the junction match TRBD2. The material sequenced was whole blood, taken at baseline. CDR3 reads: CASSRIAGGYNEQFF. Here is the DNA: TGTGCCAGCAGTCGAATAGCGGGAGGCTACAATGAGCAGTTCTTC. Reference TRBV11-2 and TRBJ2-1 genes cover what lies past the CDR3, so the full variable domain is EAGVAQSPRYKIIEKRQSVAFWCNPISGHATLYWYQQILGQGPKLLIQFQNNGVVDDSQLPKDRFSAERLKGVDSTLKIQPAKLEDSAVYLCASSRIAGGYNEQFFGPGTRLTVL.